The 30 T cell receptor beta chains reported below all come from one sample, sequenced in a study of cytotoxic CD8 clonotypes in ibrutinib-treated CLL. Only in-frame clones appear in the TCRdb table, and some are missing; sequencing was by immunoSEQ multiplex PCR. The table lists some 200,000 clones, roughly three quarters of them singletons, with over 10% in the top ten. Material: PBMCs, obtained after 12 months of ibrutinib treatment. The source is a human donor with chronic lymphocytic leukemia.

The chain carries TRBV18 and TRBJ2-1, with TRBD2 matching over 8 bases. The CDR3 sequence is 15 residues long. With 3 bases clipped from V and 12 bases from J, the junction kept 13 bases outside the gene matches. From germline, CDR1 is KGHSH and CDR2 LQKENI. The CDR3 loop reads CASSPGLAGSRTQFF. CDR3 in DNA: TGTGCCAGCTCACCGGGGCTAGCGGGTAGTCGAACGCAGTTCTTC.

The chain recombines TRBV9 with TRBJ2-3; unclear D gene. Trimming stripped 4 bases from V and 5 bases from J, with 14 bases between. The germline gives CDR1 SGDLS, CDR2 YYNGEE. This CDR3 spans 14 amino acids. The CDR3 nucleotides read TGTGCCAGCAGCAACCGACCAACCGGAGATACGCAGTATTTT. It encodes CASSNRPTGDTQYF.

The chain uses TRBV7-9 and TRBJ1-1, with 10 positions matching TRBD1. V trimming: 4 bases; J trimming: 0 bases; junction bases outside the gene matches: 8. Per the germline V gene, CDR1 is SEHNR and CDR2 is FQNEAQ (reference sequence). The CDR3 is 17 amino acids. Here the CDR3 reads CASSSGQGTAMNTEAFF. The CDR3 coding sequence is TGTGCCAGCAGCTCGGGACAGGGGACTGCCATGAACACTGAAGCTTTCTTT.

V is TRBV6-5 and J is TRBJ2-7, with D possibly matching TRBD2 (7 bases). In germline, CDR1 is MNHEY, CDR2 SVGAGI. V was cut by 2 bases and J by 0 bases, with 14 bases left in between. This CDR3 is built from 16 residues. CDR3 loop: CASSYEGGRSSYEQYF. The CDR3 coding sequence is TGTGCCAGCAGTTACGAGGGGGGGAGGAGCTCCTACGAGCAGTACTTC.

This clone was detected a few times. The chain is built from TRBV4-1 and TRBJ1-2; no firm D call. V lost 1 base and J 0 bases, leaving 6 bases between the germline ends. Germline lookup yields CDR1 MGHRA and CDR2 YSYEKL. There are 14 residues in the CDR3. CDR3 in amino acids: CASSQVAANYGYTF. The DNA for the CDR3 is TGCGCCAGCAGCCAAGTGGCAGCTAACTATGGCTACACCTTC.

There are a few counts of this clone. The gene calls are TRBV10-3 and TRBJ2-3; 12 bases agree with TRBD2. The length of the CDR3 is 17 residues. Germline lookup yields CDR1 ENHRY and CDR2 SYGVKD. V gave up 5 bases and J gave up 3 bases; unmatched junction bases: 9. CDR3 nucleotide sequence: TGTGCCATCAGTTCAGGACTAGCGGGGCCAGCTACAGATACGCAGTATTTT. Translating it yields CAISSGLAGPATDTQYF.

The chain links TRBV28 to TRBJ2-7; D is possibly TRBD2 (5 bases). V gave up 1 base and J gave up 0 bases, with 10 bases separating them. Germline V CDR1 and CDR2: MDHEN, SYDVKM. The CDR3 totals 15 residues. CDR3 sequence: CASSLSGKSSYEQYF. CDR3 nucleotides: TGTGCCAGCAGTTTATCGGGAAAAAGCTCCTACGAGCAGTACTTC.

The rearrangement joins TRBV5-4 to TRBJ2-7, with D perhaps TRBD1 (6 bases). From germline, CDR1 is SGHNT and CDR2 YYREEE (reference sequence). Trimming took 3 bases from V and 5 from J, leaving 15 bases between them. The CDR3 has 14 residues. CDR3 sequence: CASSYLTGGHEQYF. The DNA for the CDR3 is TGTGCCAGCAGCTACCTGACAGGCGGACACGAGCAGTACTTC.

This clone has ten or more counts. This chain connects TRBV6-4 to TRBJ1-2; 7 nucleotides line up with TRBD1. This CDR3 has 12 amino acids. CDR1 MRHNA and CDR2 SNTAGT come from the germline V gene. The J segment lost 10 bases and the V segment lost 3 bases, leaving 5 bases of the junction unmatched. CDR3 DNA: TGTGCCAGCAGTGAGGGGACAGATCCCTACACCTTC. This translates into CASSEGTDPYTF.

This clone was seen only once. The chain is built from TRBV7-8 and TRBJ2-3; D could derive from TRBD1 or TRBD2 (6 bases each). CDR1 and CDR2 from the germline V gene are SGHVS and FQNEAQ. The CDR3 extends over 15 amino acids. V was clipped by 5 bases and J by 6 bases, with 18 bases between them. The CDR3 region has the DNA TGTGCCAGCAGCCAGGAGGGGGTCCGTGGCGATACGCAGTATTTT. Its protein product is CASSQEGVRGDTQYF.

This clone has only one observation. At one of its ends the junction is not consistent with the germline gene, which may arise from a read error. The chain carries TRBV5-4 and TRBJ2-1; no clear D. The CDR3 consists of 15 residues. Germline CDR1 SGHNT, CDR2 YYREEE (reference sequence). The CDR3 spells CASRLDRNTYNEQFF. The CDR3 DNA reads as TGTGCCAGCAGGTTGGACCGCAACACCTACAATGAGCAGTTCTTC.

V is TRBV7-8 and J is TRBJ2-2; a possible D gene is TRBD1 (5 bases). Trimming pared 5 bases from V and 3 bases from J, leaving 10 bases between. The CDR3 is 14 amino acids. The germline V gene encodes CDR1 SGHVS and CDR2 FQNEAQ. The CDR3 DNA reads TGTGCCAGCAGCGTTACAGGATACACCGGGGAGCTGTTTTTT. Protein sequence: CASSVTGYTGELFF.

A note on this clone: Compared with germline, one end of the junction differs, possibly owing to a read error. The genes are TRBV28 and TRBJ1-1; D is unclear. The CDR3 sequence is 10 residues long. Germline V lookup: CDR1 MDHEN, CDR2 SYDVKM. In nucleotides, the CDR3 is TGTGCCAGCAGTTTAGGGAGAGAGGTCTTT. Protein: CASSLGREVF. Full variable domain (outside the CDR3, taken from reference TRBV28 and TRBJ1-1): DVKVTQSSRYLVKRTGEKVFLECVQDMDHENMFWYRQDPGLGLRLIYFSYDVKMKEKGDIPEGYSVSREKKERFSLILESASTNQTSMYLCASSLGREVFGQGTRLTVV.

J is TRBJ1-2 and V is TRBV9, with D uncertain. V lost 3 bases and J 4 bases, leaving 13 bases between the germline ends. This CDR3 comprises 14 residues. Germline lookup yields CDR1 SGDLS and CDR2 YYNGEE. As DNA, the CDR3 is TGTGCCAGCAGCGCGCATGGGGAAGGCTATGGCTACACCTTC. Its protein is CASSAHGEGYGYTF.

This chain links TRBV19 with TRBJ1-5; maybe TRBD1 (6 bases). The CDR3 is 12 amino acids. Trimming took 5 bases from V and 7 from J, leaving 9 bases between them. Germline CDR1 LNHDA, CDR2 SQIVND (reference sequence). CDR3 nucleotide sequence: TGTGCCAGTAGTTTCGGGGGCCAGCCCCAGCATTTT. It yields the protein CASSFGGQPQHF.

The CDR3: CSVGQSPEKLFF. The CDR3 DNA is TGCAGCGTGGGACAGAGCCCTGAAAAACTGTTTTTT. The V and J genes are TRBV29-1 and TRBJ1-4; 7 nucleotides match TRBD1. The CDR3 contains 12 residues. The germline V gene has CDR1 SQVTM and CDR2 ANQGSEA. V gave up 6 bases and J gave up 7 bases; unmatched junction bases: 5. Full variable domain (missing parts from reference TRBV29-1 and TRBJ1-4): SAVISQKPSRDICQRGTSLTIQCQVDSQVTMMFWYRQQPGQSLTLIATANQGSEATYESGFVIDKFPISRPNLTFSTLTVSNMSPEDSSIYLCSVGQSPEKLFFGSGTQLSVL.

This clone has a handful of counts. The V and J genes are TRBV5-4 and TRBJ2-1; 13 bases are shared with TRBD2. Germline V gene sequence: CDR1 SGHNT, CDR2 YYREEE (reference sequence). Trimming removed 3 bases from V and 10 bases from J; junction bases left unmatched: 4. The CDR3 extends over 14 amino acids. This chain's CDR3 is CASSWTSGRGEQFF. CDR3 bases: TGTGCCAGCAGCTGGACTAGCGGGAGAGGAGAGCAGTTCTTC.

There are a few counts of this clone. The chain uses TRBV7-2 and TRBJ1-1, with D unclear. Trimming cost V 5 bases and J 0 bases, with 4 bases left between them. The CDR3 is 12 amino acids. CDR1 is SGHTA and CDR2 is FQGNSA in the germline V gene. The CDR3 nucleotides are TGTGCCAGCAGCCTAATGAACACTGAAGCTTTCTTT. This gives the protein CASSLMNTEAFF. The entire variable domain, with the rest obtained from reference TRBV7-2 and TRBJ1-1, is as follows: GAGVSQSPSNKVTEKGKDVELRCDPISGHTALYWYRQSLGQGLEFLIYFQGNSAPDKSGLPSDRFSAERTGGSVSTLTIQRTQQEDSAVYLCASSLMNTEAFFGQGTRLTVV.

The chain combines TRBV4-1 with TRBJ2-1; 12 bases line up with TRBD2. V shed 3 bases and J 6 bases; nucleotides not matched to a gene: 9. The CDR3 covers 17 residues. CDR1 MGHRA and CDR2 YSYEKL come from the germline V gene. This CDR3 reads CASSQTLAGGPFNEQFF. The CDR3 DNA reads TGCGCCAGCAGCCAGACCCTAGCGGGGGGGCCGTTCAATGAGCAGTTCTTC.

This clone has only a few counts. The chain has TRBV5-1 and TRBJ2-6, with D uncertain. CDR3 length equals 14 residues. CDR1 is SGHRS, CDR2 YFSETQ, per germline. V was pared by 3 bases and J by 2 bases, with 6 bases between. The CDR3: CASSWGAGANVLTF. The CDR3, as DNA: TGCGCCAGCAGCTGGGGTGCTGGGGCCAACGTCCTGACTTTC.

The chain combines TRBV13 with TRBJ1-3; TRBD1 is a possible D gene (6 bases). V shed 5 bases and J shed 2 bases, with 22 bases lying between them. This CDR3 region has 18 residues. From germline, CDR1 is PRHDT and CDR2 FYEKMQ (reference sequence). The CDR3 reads CASSPSGARVSTGNTIYF. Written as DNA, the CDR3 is TGTGCCAGCAGCCCCTCGGGGGCGCGAGTCTCAACTGGAAACACCATATATTTT.

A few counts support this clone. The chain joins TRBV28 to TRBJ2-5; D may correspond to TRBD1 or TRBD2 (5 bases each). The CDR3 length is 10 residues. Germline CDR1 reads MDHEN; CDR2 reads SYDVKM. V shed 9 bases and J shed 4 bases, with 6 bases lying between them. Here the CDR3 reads CASGGETQYF. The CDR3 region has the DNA TGTGCCAGTGGGGGAGAGACCCAGTACTTC.

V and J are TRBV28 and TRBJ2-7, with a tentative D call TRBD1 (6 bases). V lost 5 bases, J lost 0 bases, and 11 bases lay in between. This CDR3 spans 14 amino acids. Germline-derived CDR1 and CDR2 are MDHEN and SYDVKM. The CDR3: CASSQQGPSYEQYF. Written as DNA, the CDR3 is TGTGCCAGCAGTCAGCAGGGGCCCTCCTACGAGCAGTACTTC.

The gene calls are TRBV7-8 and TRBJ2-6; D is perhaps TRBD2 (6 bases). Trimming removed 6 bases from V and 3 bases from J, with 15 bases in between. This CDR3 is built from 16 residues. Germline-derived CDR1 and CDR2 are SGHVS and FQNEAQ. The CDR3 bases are TGTGCCAGCAGAATGGGACTTGGAGATGGGGCCAACGTCCTGACTTTC. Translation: CASRMGLGDGANVLTF.

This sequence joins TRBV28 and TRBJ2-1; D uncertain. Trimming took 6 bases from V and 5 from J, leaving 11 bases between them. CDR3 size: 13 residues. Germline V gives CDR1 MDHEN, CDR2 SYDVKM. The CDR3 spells CASSPPNHNEQFF. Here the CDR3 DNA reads TGTGCCAGCAGCCCCCCCAACCACAATGAGCAGTTCTTC.

CDR3 region: CASSLIGLAGSTQYF. For the CDR3, the DNA is TGTGCCAGCAGCTTAATAGGACTAGCGGGGTCGACCCAGTACTTC. The chain has TRBV7-6 and TRBJ2-5; 12 bases fit TRBD2. CDR3 size: 15 residues. The V and J ends lost 2 bases and 7 bases, in that order; junction bases with no gene match: 5. Germline V gene lookup returns CDR1 SGHVS and CDR2 FNYEAQ.

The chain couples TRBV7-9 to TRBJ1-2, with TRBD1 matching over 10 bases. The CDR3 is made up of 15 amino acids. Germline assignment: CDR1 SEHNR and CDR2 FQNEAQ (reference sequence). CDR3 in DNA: TGTGCTACTCGTCCCGGACAGGGGGGTGACTATGGCTACACCTTC. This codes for CATRPGQGGDYGYTF.

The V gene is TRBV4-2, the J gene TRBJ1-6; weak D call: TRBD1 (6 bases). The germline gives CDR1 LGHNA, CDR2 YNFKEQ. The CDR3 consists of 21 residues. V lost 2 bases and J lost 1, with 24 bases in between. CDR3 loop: CASSQKKPLRDTRSYNSPLHF. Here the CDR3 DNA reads TGTGCCAGCAGCCAAAAAAAGCCTCTCCGGGACACGAGATCCTATAATTCACCCCTCCACTTT.

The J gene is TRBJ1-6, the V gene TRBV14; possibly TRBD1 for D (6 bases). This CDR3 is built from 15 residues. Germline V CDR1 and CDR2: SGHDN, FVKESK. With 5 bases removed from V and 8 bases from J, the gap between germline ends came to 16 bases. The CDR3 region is CASSARGGIDSPLHF. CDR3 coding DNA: TGTGCCAGCAGCGCCCGCGGGGGCATTGATTCACCCCTCCACTTT.

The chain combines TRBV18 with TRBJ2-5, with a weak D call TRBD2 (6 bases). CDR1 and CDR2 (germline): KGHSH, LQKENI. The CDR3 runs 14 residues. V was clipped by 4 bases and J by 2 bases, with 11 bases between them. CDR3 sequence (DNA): TGTGCCAGCTCACGGGTTCGGGGGCAAGAGACCCAGTACTTC. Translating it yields CASSRVRGQETQYF.